Here is one TCR beta chain with its context. Its antigen remains unidentified. The entry originates in a study of T cell responses to AZD1222 COVID-19 vaccine. General study results and limits: White British people made up most donors, females outnumbered males, and clonal diversity was possibly underestimated. The repertoires were collected only after the peak T cell response.

Germline assignment: CDR1 MNHEY and CDR2 SMNVEV (reference sequence). This CDR3 region has 18 residues. Trimming shortened V by 1 base and J by 1 base, and 19 bases separated the two germline ends. Sequenced by immunoSEQ multiplex PCR; TCRdb stores in-frame clones only, minus some. The sample yields roughly 200,000 clones, 90% to 95% seen once. The chain combines TRBV27 with TRBJ1-2; D unresolved. The source material was peripheral blood, sampled on day 0 of MenACWY control vaccination. The receptor was derived from an adult in good health. The CDR3 loop is CASSLFGVSPQLNYGYTF. DNA for the CDR3: TGTGCCAGCAGTTTATTTGGGGTTTCACCACAACTTAACTATGGCTACACCTTC.